These T cell receptor beta chains were read from a single sample in a study of cytomegalovirus exposure and HLA in healthy donors. TCRdb's copy holds only in-frame clones and misses some; the assay was immunoSEQ multiplex PCR. Of about 120,000 clones listed, around four fifths are singletons. The sequenced sample was PBMCs. Receptors originate from a man aged 35-49 years in good health and CMV-seronegative. The CDR3 runs from the conserved cysteine through the conserved F or W. Fields, in order: clone size, D gene, J gene, V gene, CDR3 length, CDR3 DNA, CDR3 protein. The D gene is left open where the match is weak. Some rows mark clone size as missing; the rest say once, few, many or name a class of expanded clone.

>-|-|TRBJ1-5|TRBV18|16
TGTGCCAGCTCACAACTACGGACCGGGCGGGGTCAGCCCCAGCATTTT
CASSQLRTGRGQPQHF
>-|-|TRBJ2-6|TRBV29-1|14
TGCAGCGTTCTAGTCGCCTCTGGGGCCAACGGCCTGACTTTC
CSVLVASGANGLTF
>-|-|TRBJ2-7|TRBV13|13
TGTGCCAGCAGCTTAGTAGTAGCCCACGAGCAGTACTTC
CASSLVVAHEQYF
>few|-|TRBJ1-3|TRBV5-4|16
TGTGCCAGCAGCAGGGGCTGGGGCCCCTCTGGAAACACCATATATTTT
CASSRGWGPSGNTIYF
>-|TRBD2|TRBJ2-1|TRBV9|17
TGTGCCAGCAGCGTATTGTGGGGGGGTAGCTCCTACAATGAGCAGTTCTTC
CASSVLWGGSSYNEQFF
>-|-|TRBJ2-7|TRBV6-1|11
TGTGCCAGCAGGAGGGAGTACGAGCAGTACTTC
CASRREYEQYF
>-|-|TRBJ2-7|TRBV29-1|12
TGCAGCGTTGAAGTTCCTCCCTACGAGCAGTACTTC
CSVEVPPYEQYF
>-|-|TRBJ1-1|TRBV5-4|15
TGTGCCAGCAGCTTGGACAGGTCAACGAACACTGAAGCTTTCTTT
CASSLDRSTNTEAFF
>-|-|TRBJ1-5|TRBV7-2|15
TGTGCCAGCAGCTTAGGTGCGGGTAGCAATCAGCCCCAGCATTTT
CASSLGAGSNQPQHF
>-|TRBD2|TRBJ2-2|TRBV7-9|13
TGTGCCAGCGAACTAGCGGGCACCGGGGAGCTGTTTTTT
CASELAGTGELFF
>-|TRBD1|TRBJ2-2|TRBV30|17
TGTGCCTGGAACCGTCCGGGACAGGGTTTGAGCACCGGGGAGCTGTTTTTT
CAWNRPGQGLSTGELFF
>once|-|TRBJ2-1|TRBV9|15
TGTGCCAGCAGCCGGGAACTAAGCTCCTACAATGAGCAGTTCTTC
CASSRELSSYNEQFF
>-|-|TRBJ2-3|TRBV13|13
TGTGCCAGCAGCTCCTCGAGGAGAGATACGCAGTATTTT
CASSSSRRDTQYF
>-|TRBD1|TRBJ1-2|TRBV4-3|16
TGCGCCAGCAGCCTACTATCGCAGGGACAGGGGTATGGCTACACCTTC
CASSLLSQGQGYGYTF
>-|-|TRBJ1-1|TRBV7-2|14
TGTGCCAGCAGCCCACAGGGTTTCGGCACTGAAGCTTTCTTT
CASSPQGFGTEAFF
>-|-|TRBJ2-2|TRBV9|18
TGTGCCAGCAGCGTAGATCGTATGAGTTCCCGCAACACCGGGGAGCTGTTTTTT
CASSVDRMSSRNTGELFF
>-|-|TRBJ1-4|TRBV18|15
TGTGCCAGCTCACCAGGGGACTACTACAATGAAAAACTGTTTTTT
CASSPGDYYNEKLFF
>once|TRBD1|TRBJ1-2|TRBV30|12
TGTGCCTGCTGGACAGGGGGCTATGGCTACACCTTC
CACWTGGYGYTF
>-|TRBD1|TRBJ2-5|TRBV5-5|16
TGTGCCAGCAGCTCTTTCCGGGACAGGGAACGAGAGACCCAGTACTTC
CASSSFRDRERETQYF
>once|TRBD2|TRBJ2-1|TRBV27|14
TGTGCCAGCAGTTTCAGACTAGCGGGGGGTGAGCAGTTCTTC
CASSFRLAGGEQFF
>-|-|TRBJ2-7|TRBV6-5|15
TGTGCCAGCAGTTACTCGGTCACAGAGCCCTACGAGCAGTACTTC
CASSYSVTEPYEQYF
>-|-|TRBJ2-6|TRBV28|15
TGTGCCAGCAGTTCCGGAGGGAGTGGGGCCAACGTCCTGACTTTC
CASSSGGSGANVLTF
>few|TRBD1|TRBJ2-1|TRBV10-3|13
TGTGCCATCAGCCCGGACAGGTACTTTGAGCAGTTCTTC
CAISPDRYFEQFF
>-|TRBD1|TRBJ2-7|TRBV19|15
TGTGCCAGTAGTCTCACGGGGACAGGGCTCTACGAGCAGTACTTC
CASSLTGTGLYEQYF
>many|TRBD1|TRBJ1-3|TRBV7-9|14
TGTGCCAGCAGCTCCGACAGGGCTGGAAACACCATATATTTT
CASSSDRAGNTIYF
>-|-|TRBJ1-4|TRBV19|14
TGTGCCAGTAGTTCCCAGGGGAGGGTCGAAAAACTGTTTTTT
CASSSQGRVEKLFF
>-|TRBD1|TRBJ1-4|TRBV9|14
TGTGCCAGCAGCGGGACAGGGGGTAACGAAAAACTGTTTTTT
CASSGTGGNEKLFF
>-|TRBD2|TRBJ2-7|TRBV5-1|13
TGCGCCAGCATGACTAGCGGCTCCTACGAGCAGTACTTC
CASMTSGSYEQYF
>-|TRBD2|TRBJ2-7|TRBV29-1|12
TGCAGCGTCTGGACTAGCTCCTACGAGCAGTACTTC
CSVWTSSYEQYF
>-|-|TRBJ1-4|TRBV5-1|16
TGCGCCAGCAGGCACGGGGGGGGCTCTCCTAATGAAAAACTGTTTTTT
CASRHGGGSPNEKLFF
>-|-|TRBJ2-3|TRBV4-1|15
TGCGCCAGCAGCCAAGATAAACAGTTCACAGATACGCAGTATTTT
CASSQDKQFTDTQYF
>-|TRBD1|TRBJ2-7|TRBV28|14
TGTGCCAGCAGCCCCGGGACAGGGCTCTACGAGCAGTACTTC
CASSPGTGLYEQYF
>-|-|TRBJ2-1|TRBV7-3|14
TGTGCCAGCAGCTTAGGGGGCAAGATTGCTGAGCAGTTCTTC
CASSLGGKIAEQFF
>once|-|TRBJ2-7|TRBV9|15
TGTGCCAGCAGCCCCAGGACAGCGCGCTCCTACGAGCAGTACTTC
CASSPRTARSYEQYF
>once|-|TRBJ1-1|TRBV28|14
TGTGCCAGCAGCCGGGGGGGAGATAACACTGAAGCTTTCTTT
CASSRGGDNTEAFF
>-|-|TRBJ2-3|TRBV5-1|15
TGCGCCAGCCAGCCCCTAGCGACGCACGGAGATACGCAGTATTTT
CASQPLATHGDTQYF
>few|TRBD1|TRBJ1-1|TRBV6-5|16
TGTGCCAGCAGTTACTCGCGGACAGGGGGTAGGACTGAAGCTTTCTTT
CASSYSRTGGRTEAFF
>few|-|TRBJ2-1|TRBV27|14
TGTGCCAGCAGTTTGGTAGGCCCCGGGGGTGAGCAGTTCTTC
CASSLVGPGGEQFF
>-|TRBD1|TRBJ2-3|TRBV5-1|16
TGCGCCAGCAGCTCGCCAACAGGGGCCAGCACAGATACGCAGTATTTT
CASSSPTGASTDTQYF
>once|TRBD1|TRBJ1-2|TRBV6-4|16
TGTGCCAGCAGTGACTCAACAGGGGCGCCCCTCTATGGCTACACCTTC
CASSDSTGAPLYGYTF
>few|-|TRBJ1-6|TRBV7-2|11
TGTGCCAGCAGCCTTAATTCACCCCTCCACTTT
CASSLNSPLHF
>-|TRBD2|TRBJ2-4|TRBV30|15
TGTGCCTGGAGTGTCCAAGCGGGGGGGGGAAACATTCAGTACTTC
CAWSVQAGGGNIQYF
>-|-|TRBJ2-5|TRBV9|14
TGTGCCAGCAGCTCAAGTTGGGGAGGCGAGACCCAGTACTTC
CASSSSWGGETQYF
>-|TRBD2|TRBJ2-7|TRBV29-1|14
TGCAGCGTTTCGGCTAGCGGGAGCCAGAGGGAGCAGTACTTC
CSVSASGSQREQYF
>-|-|TRBJ2-2|TRBV27|15
TGTGCCAGCAGTTTTCAAGACTCCTACACCGGGGAGCTGTTTTTT
CASSFQDSYTGELFF
>-|-|TRBJ2-3|TRBV18|13
TGTGCCAGCTCACCGGGACATATAGATACGCAGTATTTT
CASSPGHIDTQYF
>few|-|TRBJ2-1|TRBV7-2|14
TGTGCCAGCAGCTCTCGGAACTCGGGCAATGAGCAGTTCTTC
CASSSRNSGNEQFF